This T cell receptor beta chain was sequenced for a study of shared clonotypes between healthy human individuals (dated by TCRdb to the early 2020s). Looking at the study overall: The cohort comprised a couple of women and a few men aged 18 to 49 years. For each donor, CD4 naive and CD4 memory were each given three plates, CD8 naive was given two plates, and CD8 memory was given one plate. To estimate repertoire size and how much clonotype sharing occurs between individuals, the study deeply sequenced the blood TCR repertoires of five healthy adults. To increase sequencing depth and limit assay-specific biases, different laboratories used diverse techniques to prepare libraries and sequence TCR repertoires. Between about 0.85 and 8.9 billion PBMCs per donor were obtained by leukapheresis. Study-level results and caveats: Pairwise subsampling indicated that sequencing depth was expected to affect the degree of clonotype sharing among donors. When a handful of donors were compared, the shared fraction of clonotypes was approximately 5% for naive CD4, approximately 3.3% for naive CD8, 2.3% for memory CD4, and less than 0.5% for memory CD8. Because the study included a small number of donors, the genetic and exposure-history diversity represented was limited. Compared with non-shared clonotypes, the clonotypes found in all four sorted-subset donors had higher generation probabilities. Sampling was restricted to blood, and TCR repertoires in tissues likely differ from the TCR repertoires found in blood. Naive subsets generally had larger estimated clonotype richness than memory subsets did. Rarefaction of sorted-subset datasets indicated incomplete sequencing despite the large sequencing depth.

The donors were healthy, HIV-negative adults who had no recently reported acute infections or vaccinations. Every donor was a Caucasian adult living in Nashville, Tennessee, USA. CD4+ T cells were enriched through magnetic negative selection, after which naive cells were positively selected on CD45RA and the remaining negative fraction served as the memory subset. Blood was collected by leukapheresis, and PBMCs were isolated by Ficoll-Histopaque density gradient centrifugation and then cryopreserved in liquid nitrogen vapor phase. Analytical flow cytometry was used to check the purity and quantity of every magnetically sorted T cell population. Each sorted fraction had its genomic DNA isolated and then quantified by UV absorbance on a Nanodrop 2000c. The germline V and J ends show losses of 6 bases and 7 bases respectively, and no gene match explains 7 bases of the junction. The CDR3 has 13 amino acids, counting the end cysteine and phenylalanine. Only CDR3 DNA remains: 39 bases, in frame from the first base. CDR1 MDHEN and CDR2 SYDVKM were looked up in the germline V gene.

Using the deep immunoSEQ assay, TCR CDR3 regions were amplified from genomic DNA by multiplex PCR. Extracted genomic DNA from each cell subset was spread evenly across all wells of several immunoSEQ 96-well plates, with each plate serving as a replicate. For sorted subsets, about 210 ng of genomic DNA, equivalent to around 29,000 T cell genomes, went into each replicate PCR. Purified libraries were measured with a Qubit 3.0 fluorometer, size-checked on a Bioanalyzer 2100, and measured again with the KAPA Library Quantification kit. Each immunoSEQ 96-well plate was sequenced on its own single-read 150-cycle Illumina NextSeq 550 flow cell. Per the source publication's procedure: Because only junctional sequences without quality scores were contained in the immunoSEQ output, filtering matching that applied to full-length reads could not be performed. To assign V/J genes and CDR3, sequences were annotated using PyIR, a Python wrapper for IgBLAST v1.9, with IMGT germline references. Reads were removed for weak V/J assignments (E-value above 1e-6), missing CDR3, stop codons, out-of-frame junctions, or ambiguous translated residues. A V3J clonotype was defined by an identical inferred V gene, J gene, and CDR3 amino acid sequence. To compute the percentage overlap between repertoires, the number of shared unique clonotypes was divided by the size of the smaller repertoire. Repertoire richness was assessed with RTK rarefaction, the Chao1 estimator, and Recon v2.1 estimates of unobserved clonotypes. For all TCRbeta clonotypes obtained by the gDNA method from a handful of donors, generation probabilities were computed with OLGA. In its TCRdb copy, this immuneACCESS table keeps in-frame sequences only and misses some clones. Where compared with another copy, unresolved V genes explain less than half of these, and the others have no known cause. The V and J calls and clone size come from that table; D and trimming were worked out from the DNA. The sample table contains 2,500,000 or so clones; only one count was recorded for 92% of them. The ten largest account for about 0.41% of the sample.

Remarks on this clone: The clone's antigen remains unknown. There are no base qualities to consult, and no much larger clone falls within one base.

The clonotype originates from a man in his late teens or twenties in good health. Some clones in this sample may be carry-over from other donors' samples. Sequencing input: naive CD4+ T cells from PBMCs. The intended sense of this specimen's cell subset or site label: CD45RA+ positively selected. This chain joins TRBV28 to TRBJ2-5, with 8 bases in between that match TRBD2. The DNA sequence is as follows: TGTGCCAGCAGCCTGAGCGGGAGTGGGACCCAGTACTTC. The encoded protein is CASSLSGSGTQYF.